A selection of T cell receptor beta chains follows, all from one sample in a study of blood T cell repertoires in COVID-19. The assay was immunoSEQ multiplex PCR, and TCRdb's table has in-frame clones only and misses some. The sample gives 400,000 to 450,000 clones, about 92% of which show up once; more than 0.55% is in the top ten. Sequenced: PBMCs or T cells enriched from blood (not recorded which). The origin of the receptors is a man younger than 35 who had recovered from COVID-19. Both conserved end residues are part of each CDR3. A D gene is named only where the DNA matches it firmly. Clone size is shown for a subset of rows, as once, few, many or a class of expanded clone.

clone_size	v_call	j_call	d_call	cdr3_aa	cdr3_nt
.	TRBV6-1	TRBJ1-3	.	CASSEDTGPGNTIYF	TGTGCCAGCAGTGAGGACACGGGTCCCGGAAACACCATATATTTT
.	TRBV10-2	TRBJ2-2	.	CASSEWRENTGELFF	TGCGCCAGCAGTGAGTGGCGGGAGAACACCGGGGAGCTGTTTTTT
.	TRBV16	TRBJ1-1	TRBD1	CASSQPLRGLITEAFF	TGTGCCAGCAGCCAACCCCTCAGGGGGCTAATCACTGAAGCTTTCTTT
.	TRBV5-5	TRBJ1-5	.	CASSLDGDNQPQHF	TGTGCCAGCAGCTTGGACGGAGACAATCAGCCCCAGCATTTT
once	TRBV28	TRBJ1-1	.	CASSLGSEAHTEAFF	TGTGCCAGCAGTTTGGGGTCGGAGGCGCACACTGAAGCTTTCTTT
.	TRBV25-1	TRBJ1-2	.	CASSVQNSGYTF	TGTGCCAGCAGTGTCCAGAATTCTGGCTACACCTTC
.	TRBV5-5	TRBJ2-5	TRBD2	CASSPSPGGGETQYF	TGTGCCAGCAGCCCTTCCCCCGGGGGAGGGGAGACCCAGTACTTC
.	TRBV5-6	TRBJ1-2	.	CASSPTIGTGGGYTF	TGTGCCAGCAGCCCGACGATAGGGACGGGGGGTGGCTACACCTTC
.	TRBV19	TRBJ1-5	TRBD1	CASSTTGGNQPQHF	TGTGCCAGTAGTACCACAGGGGGCAATCAGCCCCAGCATTTT
.	TRBV15	TRBJ1-2	.	CATSRDGRPGGYTF	TGTGCCACCAGCAGAGACGGGCGCCCGGGAGGCTACACCTTC
.	TRBV11-2	TRBJ1-2	.	CASSANRGGNYGYTF	TGTGCCAGCAGCGCCAATAGGGGGGGAAACTATGGCTACACCTTC
.	TRBV28	TRBJ1-1	.	CASSLGHAGVQKAFF	TGTGCCAGCAGTTTAGGTCATGCGGGAGTACAGAAAGCTTTCTTT
.	TRBV7-3	TRBJ2-3	TRBD2	CASSLKAGGADTQYF	TGTGCCAGCAGCTTAAAGGCGGGAGGCGCAGATACGCAGTATTTT
.	TRBV10-1	TRBJ2-3	TRBD2	CASSEGLAGGSTDTQYF	TGCGCCAGCAGTGAGGGGCTAGCGGGAGGGTCGACAGATACGCAGTATTTT
.	TRBV28	TRBJ1-2	.	CASSYTNQVPIF	TGTGCCAGCAGTTACACCAACCAGGTTCCCATTTTC
once	TRBV2	TRBJ2-1	TRBD1	CASSGGQVSYNEQFF	TGTGCCAGCAGTGGGGGACAGGTGAGCTACAATGAGCAGTTCTTC
.	TRBV12-5	TRBJ1-2	.	CASGFPQGSPDGYTF	TGTGCTAGTGGTTTCCCACAGGGTTCCCCTGATGGCTACACCTTC
.	TRBV5-6	TRBJ2-7	.	CASSPPAGRHEQYF	TGTGCCAGCAGCCCTCCGGCAGGGCGGCACGAGCAGTACTTC
.	TRBV9	TRBJ2-2	.	CASSVGTMATGELFF	TGTGCCAGCAGCGTAGGTACTATGGCAACAGGGGAGCTGTTTTTT
.	TRBV9	TRBJ1-3	.	CASSVDGVAGGNTIYF	TGTGCCAGCAGCGTAGATGGGGTCGCGGGGGGAAACACCATATATTTT
once	TRBV5-6	TRBJ1-3	.	CASSHSGNTIYF	TGTGCCAGCAGTCACTCTGGAAACACCATATATTTT
.	TRBV29-1	TRBJ2-2	TRBD1	CSVAGQGIGELFF	TGCAGCGTTGCGGGACAGGGGATCGGGGAGCTGTTTTTT
.	TRBV6-1	TRBJ1-4	.	CASSEVGRGGEKLFF	TGTGCCAGCAGTGAGGTGGGCAGGGGTGGTGAAAAACTGTTTTTT
.	TRBV24-1	TRBJ2-3	.	CATSDPLGTGADTQYF	TGTGCCACCAGTGATCCCCTGGGGACGGGGGCAGATACGCAGTATTTT
.	TRBV12-3/TRBV12-4	TRBJ2-1	.	CASSPPTGNEQFF	TGTGCCAGCAGTCCCCCGACAGGCAATGAGCAGTTCTTC
.	TRBV28	TRBJ2-7	.	CASSLPLLHEQYF	TGTGCCAGCAGTTTACCCCTCCTCCACGAGCAGTACTTC